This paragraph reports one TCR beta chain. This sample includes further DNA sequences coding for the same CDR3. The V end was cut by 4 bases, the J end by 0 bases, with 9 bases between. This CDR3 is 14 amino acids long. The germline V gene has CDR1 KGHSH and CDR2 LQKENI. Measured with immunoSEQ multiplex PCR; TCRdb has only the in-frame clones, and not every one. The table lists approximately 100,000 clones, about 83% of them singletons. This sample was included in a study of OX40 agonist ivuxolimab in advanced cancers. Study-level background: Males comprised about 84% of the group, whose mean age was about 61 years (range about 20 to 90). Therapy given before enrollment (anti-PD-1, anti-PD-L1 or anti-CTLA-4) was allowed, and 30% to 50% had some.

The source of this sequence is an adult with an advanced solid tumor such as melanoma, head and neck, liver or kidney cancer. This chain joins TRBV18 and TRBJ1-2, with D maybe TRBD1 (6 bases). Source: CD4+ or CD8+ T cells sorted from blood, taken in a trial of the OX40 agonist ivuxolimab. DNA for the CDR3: TGTGCCAGCTCACTGGACAGAGCTAACTATGGCTACACCTTC. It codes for CASSLDRANYGYTF.